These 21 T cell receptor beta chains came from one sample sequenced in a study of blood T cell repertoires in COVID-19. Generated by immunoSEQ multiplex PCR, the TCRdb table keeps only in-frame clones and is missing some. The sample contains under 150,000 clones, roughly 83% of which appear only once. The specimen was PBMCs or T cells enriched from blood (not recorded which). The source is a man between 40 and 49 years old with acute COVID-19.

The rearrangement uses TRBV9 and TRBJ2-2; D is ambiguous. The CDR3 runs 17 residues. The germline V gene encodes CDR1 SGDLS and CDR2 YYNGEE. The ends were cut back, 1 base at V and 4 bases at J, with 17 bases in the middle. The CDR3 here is CASSVQFTISGTGELFF. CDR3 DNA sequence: TGTGCCAGCAGCGTACAGTTCACGATCAGTGGCACCGGGGAGCTGTTTTTT.

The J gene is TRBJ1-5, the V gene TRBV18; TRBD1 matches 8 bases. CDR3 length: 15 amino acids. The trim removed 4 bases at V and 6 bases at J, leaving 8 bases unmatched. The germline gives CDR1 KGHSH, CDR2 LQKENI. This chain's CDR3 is CASSQQGGIGQPQHF. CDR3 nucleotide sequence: TGTGCCAGCTCACAACAGGGGGGTATAGGTCAGCCCCAGCATTTT.

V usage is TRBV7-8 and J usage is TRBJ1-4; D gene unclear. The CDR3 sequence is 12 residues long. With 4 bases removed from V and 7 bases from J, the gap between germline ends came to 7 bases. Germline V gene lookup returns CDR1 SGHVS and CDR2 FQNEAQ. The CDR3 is CASSSYLEKLFF. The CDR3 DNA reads TGTGCCAGCAGCTCCTACCTTGAAAAACTGTTTTTT.

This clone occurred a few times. The CDR3 sequence: CSVYGLAGGITDTQYF. CDR3 sequence (DNA): TGCAGCGTTTATGGACTAGCGGGAGGAATCACAGATACGCAGTATTTT. This rearrangement joins TRBV29-1 to TRBJ2-3, with 14 bases lining up with TRBD2. CDR3 length: 16 residues. V trimming: 5 bases; J trimming: 2 bases; junction bases outside the gene matches: 6. Germline V gene sequence: CDR1 SQVTM, CDR2 ANQGSEA.

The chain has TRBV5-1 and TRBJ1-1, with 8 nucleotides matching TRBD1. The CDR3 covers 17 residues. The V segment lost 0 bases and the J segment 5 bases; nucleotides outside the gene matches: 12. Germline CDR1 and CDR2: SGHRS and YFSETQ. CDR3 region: CASSLAQGATKGTEAFF. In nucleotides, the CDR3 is TGCGCCAGCAGCTTGGCGCAGGGGGCGACGAAGGGTACTGAAGCTTTCTTT.

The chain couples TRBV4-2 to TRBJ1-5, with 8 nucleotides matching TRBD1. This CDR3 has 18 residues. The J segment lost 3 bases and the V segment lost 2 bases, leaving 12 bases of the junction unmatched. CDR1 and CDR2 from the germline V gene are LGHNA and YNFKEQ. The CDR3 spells CASSQTRQGPVYNQPQHF. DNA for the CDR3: TGTGCCAGCAGCCAAACGCGACAGGGGCCCGTTTACAATCAGCCCCAGCATTTT.

This chain's CDR3 is CASSLGPLTGGYEQFF. Here the CDR3 DNA reads TGCGCCAGCAGCTTGGGCCCCTTAACAGGGGGCTATGAGCAGTTCTTC. J is TRBJ2-1 and V is TRBV5-1, with TRBD1 matching over 9 bases. Germline V lookup: CDR1 SGHRS, CDR2 YFSETQ. The V segment lost 0 bases and the J segment 8 bases; nucleotides outside the gene matches: 9. CDR3 length: 16 amino acids.

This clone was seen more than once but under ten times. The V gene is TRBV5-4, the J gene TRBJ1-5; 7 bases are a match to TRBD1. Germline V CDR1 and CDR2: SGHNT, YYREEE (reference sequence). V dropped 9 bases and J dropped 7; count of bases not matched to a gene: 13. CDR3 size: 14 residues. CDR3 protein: CATSTGALGQPQHF. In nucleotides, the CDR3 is TGTGCCACCTCAACAGGGGCCCTCGGGCAGCCCCAGCATTTT.

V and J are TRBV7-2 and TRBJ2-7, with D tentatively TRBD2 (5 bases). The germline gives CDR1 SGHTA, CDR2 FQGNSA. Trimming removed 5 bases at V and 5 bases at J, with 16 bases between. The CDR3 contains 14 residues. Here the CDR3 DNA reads TGTGCCAGCAGCCGGCCCGGGGTAATCCACGAGCAGTACTTC. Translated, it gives CASSRPGVIHEQYF.

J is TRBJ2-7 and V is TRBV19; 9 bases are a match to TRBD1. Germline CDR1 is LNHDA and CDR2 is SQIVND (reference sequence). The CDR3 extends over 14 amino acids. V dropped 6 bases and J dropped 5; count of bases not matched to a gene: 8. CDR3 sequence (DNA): TGTGCCAGTAGGTCCCCGGGACAGGGCAACGAGCAGTACTTC. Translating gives CASRSPGQGNEQYF.

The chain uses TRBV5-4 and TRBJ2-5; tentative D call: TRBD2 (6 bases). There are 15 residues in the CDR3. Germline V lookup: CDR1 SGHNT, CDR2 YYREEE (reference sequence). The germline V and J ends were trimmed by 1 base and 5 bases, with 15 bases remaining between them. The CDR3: CASSLWGGVGETQYF. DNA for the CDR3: TGTGCCAGCAGCTTGTGGGGCGGGGTTGGGGAGACCCAGTACTTC. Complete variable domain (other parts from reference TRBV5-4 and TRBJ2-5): ETGVTQSPTHLIKTRGQQVTLRCSSQSGHNTVSWYQQALGQGPQFIFQYYREEENGRGNFPPRFSGLQFPNYSSELNVNALELDDSALYLCASSLWGGVGETQYFGPGTRLLVL.

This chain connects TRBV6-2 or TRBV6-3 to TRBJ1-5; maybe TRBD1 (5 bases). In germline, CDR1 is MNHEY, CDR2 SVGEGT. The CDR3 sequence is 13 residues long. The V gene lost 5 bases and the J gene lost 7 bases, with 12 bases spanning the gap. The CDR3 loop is CASSTRVRQPQHF. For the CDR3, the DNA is TGTGCCAGCAGTACCAGGGTTAGGCAGCCCCAGCATTTT.

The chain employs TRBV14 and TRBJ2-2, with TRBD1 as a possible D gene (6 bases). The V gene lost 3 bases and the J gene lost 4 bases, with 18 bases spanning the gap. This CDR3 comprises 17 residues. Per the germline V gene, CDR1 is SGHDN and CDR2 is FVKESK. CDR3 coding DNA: TGTGCCAGCAGCCACGGTTCGAGGACAGTCCTCACCGGGGAGCTGTTTTTT. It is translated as CASSHGSRTVLTGELFF.

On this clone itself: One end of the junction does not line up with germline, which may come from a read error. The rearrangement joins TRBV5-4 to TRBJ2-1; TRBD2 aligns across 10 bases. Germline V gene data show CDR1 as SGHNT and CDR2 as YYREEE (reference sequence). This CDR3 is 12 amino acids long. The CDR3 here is CATPGAGGPEVF. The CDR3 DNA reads TGTGCCACCCCAGGAGCGGGGGGGCCGGAGGTCTTC.

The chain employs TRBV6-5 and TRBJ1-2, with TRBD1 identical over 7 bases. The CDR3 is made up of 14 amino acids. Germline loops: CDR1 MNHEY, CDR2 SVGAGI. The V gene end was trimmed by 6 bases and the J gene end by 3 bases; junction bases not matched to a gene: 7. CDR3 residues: CASSPAGTDYGYTF. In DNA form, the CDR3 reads TGTGCCAGCAGCCCCGCCGGGACAGACTATGGCTACACCTTC.

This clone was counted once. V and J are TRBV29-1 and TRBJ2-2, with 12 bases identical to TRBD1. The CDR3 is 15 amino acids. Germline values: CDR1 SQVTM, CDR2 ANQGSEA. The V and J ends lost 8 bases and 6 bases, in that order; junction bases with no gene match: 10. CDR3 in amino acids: CSSRLGTGGPGELFF. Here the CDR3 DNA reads TGCAGCTCTAGATTGGGGACAGGGGGCCCCGGGGAGCTGTTTTTT.

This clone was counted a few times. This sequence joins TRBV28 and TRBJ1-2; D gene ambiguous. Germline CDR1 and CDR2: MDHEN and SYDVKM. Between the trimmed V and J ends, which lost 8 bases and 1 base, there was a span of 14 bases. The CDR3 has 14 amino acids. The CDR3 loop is CASGLGRLNYGYTF. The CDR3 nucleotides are TGTGCCAGCGGCCTCGGGAGACTTAACTATGGCTACACCTTC.

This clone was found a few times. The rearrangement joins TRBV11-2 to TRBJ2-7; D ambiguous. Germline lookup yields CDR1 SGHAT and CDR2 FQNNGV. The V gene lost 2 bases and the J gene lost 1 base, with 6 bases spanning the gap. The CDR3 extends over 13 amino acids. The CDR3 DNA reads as TGTGCCAGCAGCTTACCAGGATCCTACGAGCAGTACTTC. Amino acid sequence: CASSLPGSYEQYF.

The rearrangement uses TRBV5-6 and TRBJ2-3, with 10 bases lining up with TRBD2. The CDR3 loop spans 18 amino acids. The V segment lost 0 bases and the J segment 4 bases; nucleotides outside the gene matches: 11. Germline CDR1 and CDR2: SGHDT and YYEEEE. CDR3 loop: CASSLGLAGPVRADTQYF. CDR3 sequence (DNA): TGTGCCAGCAGCTTGGGACTAGCGGGCCCGGTCAGGGCAGATACGCAGTATTTT.

The DNA of the CDR3 is TGTGCCAGCAGCTTAGGACTAGCGGGGGGTCAAGAGACCCAGTACTTC. Protein sequence: CASSLGLAGGQETQYF. The chain employs TRBV7-7 and TRBJ2-5; 13 bases are a match to TRBD2. The CDR3 extends over 16 amino acids. Germline-derived CDR1 and CDR2 are SSHAT and FNYEAQ (reference sequence). The junction had 1 base not matched to a gene; V was cut back by 1 base and J by 2 bases.

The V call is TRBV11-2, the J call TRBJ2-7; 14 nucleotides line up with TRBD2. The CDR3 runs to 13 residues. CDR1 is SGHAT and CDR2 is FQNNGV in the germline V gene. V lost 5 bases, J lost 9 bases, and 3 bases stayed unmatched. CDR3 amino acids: CASSRLAGGGQYF. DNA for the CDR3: TGTGCCAGCAGCCGACTAGCGGGAGGGGGGCAGTACTTC. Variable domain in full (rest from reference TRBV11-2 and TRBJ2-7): EAGVAQSPRYKIIEKRQSVAFWCNPISGHATLYWYQQILGQGPKLLIQFQNNGVVDDSQLPKDRFSAERLKGVDSTLKIQPAKLEDSAVYLCASSRLAGGGQYFGPGTRLTVT.